The present TCR beta chain was sequenced within a study of blood T cells in healthy people across ages. This clonotype was detected only a few times. Its antigen is still unknown. Study conclusions and caveats: Higher naive T cell percentage went strongly together with higher TCR beta diversity. CMV infection status of these donors was not known.

Healthy Caucasian individuals from Russia aged roughly 6 to 90 were enrolled as donors. It was with a sample-barcoded 5' primer and a J-beta primer mix that a second PCR of about 6 to 12 cycles was run. A 12-random-nucleotide template-switch adaptor tagged each cDNA molecule. A single record per CDR3 protein comes from TCRdb applying MiXCR to the 5' RACE reads. The sample shows around 1,700,000 distinct CDR3 sequences, under 30% of them seen only once. The ends were cut back, 5 bases at V and 4 bases at J, with 14 bases in the middle. The CDR3 spans 14 residues. The sequencing input was blood. The rearrangement links TRBV12-3 or TRBV12-4 to TRBJ1-2; D remains unclear. This sequence was found in a woman younger than 45 in good health. The CDR3, as DNA: TGTGCCAGCAGTCCAGCTGGAGGCCCCTATGGCTACACCTTC. Amino acid sequence: CASSPAGGPYGYTF.